The present entry profiles one TCR beta chain with its context. These data belong to a study of blood T cell repertoires in COVID-19. The authors' processing: Reference gene primer amplification in the assay estimated nucleated cell counts. Profiled with immunoSEQ multiplex PCR; TCRdb holds only in-frame clones, not every one. The D gene and trimming were derived from the DNA, and the V and J assignments and clone size from that table. The sample lists under 85,000 clones; 65% to 90% were seen once. Germline V CDR1 and CDR2: KGHDR, SFDVKD. The CDR3 has 15 amino acids. V lost 6 bases and J lost 3, with 16 bases in between.

The sequence came from a man aged 80 or over with acute or convalescent COVID-19. The chain couples TRBV24-1 to TRBJ1-1, with no clear D. Input material: peripheral blood. The CDR3 DNA follows: TGTGCCACCAGTTCCCCCCTTGGCCCTGACACTGAAGCTTTCTTT. Amino acids: CATSSPLGPDTEAFF.